Each of the 7 T cell receptor beta chains below was sequenced from the same sample in a study of blood T cell repertoires in COVID-19. The table came from immunoSEQ multiplex PCR; TCRdb's copy has only in-frame clones and leaves some out. The sample has roughly 170,000 clones; around four fifths are singletons. The sequenced sample consisted of PBMCs or T cells enriched from blood (not recorded which). The receptors stem from a woman between 50 and 59 years old who had recovered from COVID-19.

V usage is TRBV6-4 and J usage is TRBJ2-2; 9 bases align to TRBD1. With 2 bases clipped from V and 4 bases from J, the junction kept 8 bases outside the gene matches. The CDR3 is 17 amino acids. CDR1 is MRHNA and CDR2 is SNTAGT in the germline V gene. CDR3 in DNA: TGTGCCAGCAGTGACCTCCCCGGGACAGGGTCCACCGGGGAGCTGTTTTTT. This sequence encodes CASSDLPGTGSTGELFF.

This rearrangement joins TRBV11-2 to TRBJ2-1, with 12 bases lining up with TRBD2. The CDR3 spans 15 residues. J was trimmed by 15 bases and V by 5 bases; bases with no gene match: 14. Germline V CDR1 and CDR2: SGHAT, FQNNGV. The CDR3 here is CASSTRLAGVPRLFF. In DNA form, the CDR3 reads TGTGCCAGCAGCACCCGACTAGCGGGAGTACCGCGGCTGTTCTTC.

The V and J genes are TRBV30 and TRBJ2-7, with TRBD2 matching 7 bases. V lost 2 bases, J lost 2 bases, and 6 bases stayed unmatched. Germline loops: CDR1 GTSNPN, CDR2 SVGIG (reference sequence). The CDR3 covers 14 residues. CDR3 bases: TGTGCCTGGAGTTGGGCTAGCGGCCCCTACGAGCAGTACTTC. Translation gives CAWSWASGPYEQYF.

This chain connects TRBV19 to TRBJ2-5, with 9 nucleotides matching TRBD1. The trim removed 5 bases at V and 5 bases at J, leaving 9 bases unmatched. CDR1 and CDR2 (germline): LNHDA, SQIVND (reference sequence). The CDR3 extends over 15 amino acids. The CDR3 region has the DNA TGTGCCAGTAGTTGGGGGACAGGGATAATGGAGACCCAGTACTTC. Translation: CASSWGTGIMETQYF.

The gene calls are TRBV30 and TRBJ1-2; D is possibly TRBD1 (5 bases). V was clipped by 0 bases and J by 3 bases, with 20 bases between them. CDR1 and CDR2 (germline): GTSNPN, SVGIG (reference sequence). This CDR3 has 17 residues. CDR3 amino acids: CAWSVPWGVRVDYGYTF. Here the CDR3 DNA reads TGTGCCTGGAGTGTACCTTGGGGCGTTAGGGTAGACTATGGCTACACCTTC.

This clone was detected a few times. This sequence joins TRBV7-9 and TRBJ2-2; a weak D match, TRBD2 (5 bases). Germline V gene data show CDR1 as SEHNR and CDR2 as FQNEAQ (reference sequence). CDR3 size: 13 residues. V was clipped by 6 bases and J by 7 bases, with 12 bases between them. The CDR3 loop reads CASRRIEGGELFF. The CDR3 coding sequence is TGTGCCAGCAGAAGGATAGAGGGCGGGGAGCTGTTTTTT.

The V and J genes are TRBV27 and TRBJ2-1; 8 bases are shared with TRBD2. V dropped 6 bases and J dropped 3; count of bases not matched to a gene: 7. The CDR3 runs 15 residues. The germline CDR1 and CDR2 sequences are MNHEY and SMNVEV (reference sequence). In nucleotides, the CDR3 is TGTGCCAGCAGCACACCCACTAGCGGCTACAATGAGCAGTTCTTC. This translates into CASSTPTSGYNEQFF.